Below, one TCR beta chain is given with its context. The target antigen is unknown. V shed 4 bases and J shed 2 bases, with 27 bases lying between them. Looked up from germline, CDR1 is LNHDA and CDR2 is SQIVND (reference sequence). The CDR3 spans 20 residues. This entry belongs to a study of cytomegalovirus exposure and HLA in healthy donors. Study-level findings and limits: Donors belonging to an Asian-associated ancestry cluster reportedly showed fewer N-insertions in productive TCRs than the roughly 670-donor mean, according to what a later analysis found. Cytomegalovirus-associated status was assigned to about 170 TCR beta chains.

Primers for the PCR totalled 60 Vbeta and 13 Jbeta. TCRdb's copy holds only in-frame clones and misses some; the assay was immunoSEQ multiplex PCR. The sample consists of about 160,000 clones, around four fifths of them appearing once. The chain combines TRBV19 with TRBJ1-5; possible D gene TRBD1, 6 bases. The TCR was taken from a woman aged 30 to 39 in good health and CMV-seronegative. The sample comprised PBMCs. CDR3 loop: CASSRPWDTSRKVGNQPQHF. The DNA of the CDR3 is TGTGCCAGTAGTAGACCCTGGGACACCTCCAGGAAAGTTGGCAATCAGCCCCAGCATTTT.